The 5 T cell receptor beta chains listed next were all sequenced from one sample in a study of Ad26.COV2.S vaccination and SARS-CoV-2 variants. Sample treatment: 19 received Ad26.COV2.S at low or high dose, single or two shots; roughly 5 received placebo; per-sample allocation not given. On day 63 after the first injection, vaccine and placebo recipients gave samples. Some clones are missing from TCRdb's copy, which holds only in-frame ones; the method was immunoSEQ multiplex PCR. The sample includes 350,000 to 500,000 clones, more than 80% of them seen just once. Sequences were derived from peripheral blood, sampled in a trial of Ad26.COV2.S vaccine versus placebo. These receptors all stem from a person aged 18-65 years who received the Ad26.COV2.S COVID-19 vaccine or a placebo.

The chain recombines TRBV7-2 with TRBJ1-1, with TRBD1 identical over 7 bases. CDR1 is SGHTA and CDR2 is FQGNSA in the germline V gene. V dropped 5 bases and J dropped 2; count of bases not matched to a gene: 5. The CDR3 spans 14 residues. As DNA, the CDR3 is TGTGCCAGCAGCCCGACAGGGCAAAACACTGAAGCTTTCTTT. It is translated as CASSPTGQNTEAFF. The complete variable domain, with remaining parts taken from reference TRBV7-2 and TRBJ1-1, reads GAGVSQSPSNKVTEKGKDVELRCDPISGHTALYWYRQSLGQGLEFLIYFQGNSAPDKSGLPSDRFSAERTGGSVSTLTIQRTQQEDSAVYLCASSPTGQNTEAFFGQGTRLTVV.

The CDR3 bases are TGTGCCAGCAGCACAGCCGGCCAGGGGCAGCCCCAGCATTTT. Translation: CASSTAGQGQPQHF. The V call is TRBV7-9, the J call TRBJ1-5, with D perhaps TRBD1 (6 bases). Germline V lookup: CDR1 SEHNR, CDR2 FQNEAQ (reference sequence). The CDR3 spans 14 residues. Trimming left V 5 bases short and J 7 bases short, with 15 bases between.

This chain links TRBV21-1 with TRBJ1-1; the D call of TRBD1 is as the table states it, not checked on the DNA. TRBV21-1 is a documented pseudogene. The CDR3 spans 16 residues. The CDR3 DNA is TGTGCCAGCAGTCTCTCTTCCGGGACAGGGGGGACTGAAGCTTTCTTT. This encodes CASSLSSGTGGTEAFF.

The chain recombines TRBV4-2 with TRBJ1-4; 7 nucleotides line up with TRBD1. Germline loops: CDR1 LGHNA, CDR2 YNFKEQ. This CDR3 comprises 16 residues. V dropped 4 bases and J dropped 0; count of bases not matched to a gene: 5. The CDR3 DNA sequence: TGTGCCAGCAGCCGGACAGGATCAGCAACTAATGAAAAACTGTTTTTT. Protein product: CASSRTGSATNEKLFF.

The chain is built from TRBV14 and TRBJ2-4; the D gene could be TRBD1 or TRBD2 (7 bases each). V was shortened by 8 bases and J by 3 bases, with 11 bases between the two germline ends. The CDR3 is made up of 13 amino acids. Germline V lookup: CDR1 SGHDN, CDR2 FVKESK. The CDR3 sequence: CASGRGGKNIQYF. The CDR3 bases are TGTGCCAGCGGCAGGGGGGGCAAAAACATTCAGTACTTC.